This is a list of T cell receptor beta chains from one sample in a study of neoadjuvant anti-PD-1 for oral cavity cancer. Libraries were prepared by immunoSEQ multiplex PCR; TCRdb keeps only in-frame clonotypes and omits some of them. The data hold about 8,200 clones, with 60% to 75% observed a single time. This material consisted of PBMCs, taken after nivolumab (anti-PD-1) treatment. The receptors were sampled from a person between 40 and 85 years old with oral cavity squamous cell carcinoma. Each CDR3 is given with its conserved first and last residue. Fields, in order: CDR3 length, clone size, D gene, V gene, J gene, CDR3 protein, CDR3 DNA. The D gene is left open where the match is weak. Some rows have no size entry. The others give once, few or many, or a class for an expanded clone.

13	once	-	TRBV19	TRBJ1-5	CASSAGHSQPQHF	TGTGCCAGTTCGGCAGGGCATAGTCAGCCCCAGCATTTT
12	-	-	TRBV27	TRBJ2-2	CASSLLAGELFF	TGTGCCAGCAGTTTATTGGCCGGGGAGCTGTTTTTT
14	-	TRBD1	TRBV19	TRBJ1-1	CASRGGQGTAEAFF	TGTGCCAGTAGGGGAGGACAGGGGACAGCGGAAGCTTTCTTT
16	-	TRBD1	TRBV7-8	TRBJ1-5	CASSLGDRGANQPQHF	TGTGCCAGCAGCTTAGGGGACAGGGGGGCAAATCAGCCCCAGCATTTT
13	-	-	TRBV6-1	TRBJ1-1	CASSAKGTEEAFF	TGTGCCAGCAGTGCGAAGGGGACGGAGGAAGCTTTCTTT
13	-	-	TRBV2	TRBJ2-7	CASTPLTVYEQYF	TGTGCCAGCACTCCCCTCACCGTCTACGAGCAGTACTTC
16	-	-	TRBV4-3	TRBJ2-6	CASSQESSSGANVLTF	TGCGCCAGCAGCCAAGAATCCAGCTCTGGGGCCAACGTCCTGACTTTC
13	-	-	TRBV7-2	TRBJ1-4	CASSLARGEKLFF	TGTGCCAGCAGCTTAGCGCGCGGTGAAAAACTGTTTTTT
15	-	-	TRBV7-9	TRBJ2-2	CASSAEQGIIGELFF	TGTGCCAGCAGCGCCGAACAGGGAATTATCGGGGAGCTGTTTTTT
16	-	-	TRBV4-2	TRBJ2-1	CASSQEEGEAYNEQFF	TGTGCCAGCAGCCAAGAAGAGGGGGAGGCCTACAATGAGCAGTTCTTC
17	-	TRBD1	TRBV7-9	TRBJ1-1	CASSFPGQGARGTEAFF	TGTGCCAGCAGCTTCCCGGGTCAGGGGGCAAGAGGAACTGAAGCTTTCTTT
14	-	-	TRBV13	TRBJ2-7	CASSEFPTSYEQYF	TGTGCCAGCAGCGAGTTCCCTACTTCCTACGAGCAGTACTTC
14	-	-	TRBV2	TRBJ1-5	CASNRQNSNQPQHF	TGTGCCAGCAACAGACAGAATAGCAATCAGCCCCAGCATTTT
17	-	-	TRBV21-1	TRBJ1-3	CASSSQWIGERGNTIYF	TGTGCCAGCAGCTCCCAGTGGATCGGGGAAAGGGGAAACACCATATATTTT
18	-	-	TRBV14	TRBJ2-7	CASSQDRVGWGDSYEQYF	TGTGCCAGCAGCCAAGACCGCGTGGGTTGGGGTGACTCCTACGAGCAGTACTTC